The rows below give T cell receptor beta chains drawn from one sample of a study of technical replicates of blood from a few donors. TCRdb's copy holds only in-frame clones and misses some; the assay was immunoSEQ multiplex PCR. Among roughly 72,000 clones listed, roughly 91% were seen once. Sequenced: T cells isolated from PBMCs. The source is a human donor in good health. The CDR3 runs from the conserved cysteine through the conserved F or W. A D gene is named only where the DNA matches it firmly. Part of the rows lack a size; the others show once, few, many or a class for expanded clones.

CDR3 protein: CASSQDQYEQYF
CDR3 DNA: TGCGCCAGCAGCCAAGATCAGTACGAGCAGTACTTC
CDR3 length: 12
J gene: TRBJ2-7
clone size: NA
V gene: TRBV4-1
D gene: NA

CDR3 protein: CASNLGRTRTGEQYF
CDR3 DNA: TGTGCCAGCAACTTAGGAAGGACCCGGACAGGCGAGCAGTACTTC
CDR3 length: 15
J gene: TRBJ2-7
clone size: once
V gene: TRBV13
D gene: TRBD1

CDR3 protein: CASSLDGSAVSTYNEQFF
CDR3 DNA: TGTGCCAGCAGCTTAGACGGTAGTGCGGTATCAACGTACAATGAGCAGTTCTTC
CDR3 length: 18
J gene: TRBJ2-1
clone size: NA
V gene: TRBV7-9
D gene: NA

CDR3 protein: CASSGRRDGYTF
CDR3 DNA: TGTGCCAGCAGTGGACGACGGGATGGCTACACCTTC
CDR3 length: 12
J gene: TRBJ1-2
clone size: NA
V gene: TRBV2
D gene: NA

CDR3 protein: CASRATGAGWNTGELFF
CDR3 DNA: TGTGCCAGCAGAGCGACAGGGGCCGGATGGAACACCGGGGAGCTGTTTTTT
CDR3 length: 17
J gene: TRBJ2-2
clone size: once
V gene: TRBV9
D gene: TRBD1

CDR3 protein: CASSQDLGSQGLNIQYF
CDR3 DNA: TGTGCCAGCAGCCAAGATCTAGGAAGTCAGGGGTTGAACATTCAGTACTTC
CDR3 length: 17
J gene: TRBJ2-4
clone size: NA
V gene: TRBV14
D gene: NA

CDR3 protein: CAIRLASYEQYF
CDR3 DNA: TGTGCCATTCGACTAGCGTCCTACGAGCAGTACTTC
CDR3 length: 12
J gene: TRBJ2-7
clone size: NA
V gene: TRBV10-3
D gene: TRBD2

CDR3 protein: CASRNGQGLREQYF
CDR3 DNA: TGTGCCAGCAGAAACGGACAGGGACTCCGAGAGCAGTACTTC
CDR3 length: 14
J gene: TRBJ2-7
clone size: NA
V gene: TRBV6-5
D gene: TRBD1

CDR3 protein: CASSPGPTYEQYF
CDR3 DNA: TGCGCCAGCAGCCCGGGTCCTACCTACGAGCAGTACTTC
CDR3 length: 13
J gene: TRBJ2-7
clone size: once
V gene: TRBV10-2
D gene: NA

CDR3 protein: CASTRLAGEQFF
CDR3 DNA: TGTGCCAGCACCAGACTAGCGGGAGAGCAGTTCTTC
CDR3 length: 12
J gene: TRBJ2-1
clone size: NA
V gene: TRBV2
D gene: TRBD2

CDR3 protein: CAWSTSYTQYF
CDR3 DNA: TGTGCCTGGAGTACTTCCTATACGCAGTATTTT
CDR3 length: 11
J gene: TRBJ2-3
clone size: NA
V gene: TRBV30
D gene: NA

CDR3 protein: CASSIPKQGPADTQYF
CDR3 DNA: TGTGCCAGCAGCATACCCAAACAGGGGCCCGCAGATACGCAGTATTTT
CDR3 length: 16
J gene: TRBJ2-3
clone size: NA
V gene: TRBV5-4
D gene: TRBD1

CDR3 protein: CASSETGVKGYTF
CDR3 DNA: TGTGCCAGCAGCGAAACAGGGGTTAAGGGCTACACCTTC
CDR3 length: 13
J gene: TRBJ1-2
clone size: NA
V gene: TRBV9
D gene: TRBD1

CDR3 protein: CASSHAVGRNEQFF
CDR3 DNA: TGCGCCAGCAGCCACGCGGTGGGTCGGAATGAGCAGTTCTTC
CDR3 length: 14
J gene: TRBJ2-1
clone size: NA
V gene: TRBV4-3
D gene: NA

CDR3 protein: CASSLFGAYEQYF
CDR3 DNA: TGTGCCAGCAGTTTATTCGGAGCCTACGAGCAGTACTTC
CDR3 length: 13
J gene: TRBJ2-7
clone size: NA
V gene: TRBV27
D gene: NA

CDR3 protein: CASSIYRELTEAFF
CDR3 DNA: TGTGCCAGCAGCATCTACAGGGAATTGACTGAAGCTTTCTTT
CDR3 length: 14
J gene: TRBJ1-1
clone size: NA
V gene: TRBV11-2
D gene: NA

CDR3 protein: CASSQVRGSTDTQYF
CDR3 DNA: TGTGCCAGCAGCCAAGTGCGGGGTAGCACAGATACGCAGTATTTT
CDR3 length: 15
J gene: TRBJ2-3
clone size: once
V gene: TRBV14
D gene: NA

CDR3 protein: CASSLEPGDLGNEQFF
CDR3 DNA: TGCGCCAGCAGCTTGGAACCGGGAGACTTAGGAAATGAGCAGTTCTTC
CDR3 length: 16
J gene: TRBJ2-1
clone size: once
V gene: TRBV5-1
D gene: NA

CDR3 protein: CASSVRDRGDEQYF
CDR3 DNA: TGCGCCAGCAGCGTCCGGGACAGGGGCGACGAGCAGTACTTC
CDR3 length: 14
J gene: TRBJ2-7
clone size: NA
V gene: TRBV4-1
D gene: TRBD1

CDR3 protein: CASSFFSGRGYEQFF
CDR3 DNA: TGTGCCAGCAGTTTTTTTAGCGGGAGGGGGTATGAGCAGTTCTTC
CDR3 length: 15
J gene: TRBJ2-1
clone size: NA
V gene: TRBV27
D gene: TRBD2

CDR3 protein: CASSLKLGHPSYGYTF
CDR3 DNA: TGTGCCAGCAGCTTAAAACTTGGACACCCATCTTATGGCTACACCTTC
CDR3 length: 16
J gene: TRBJ1-2
clone size: NA
V gene: TRBV13
D gene: NA

CDR3 protein: CASSVAPPTGANSYEQYF
CDR3 DNA: TGTGCCAGCAGCGTAGCCCCCCCTACAGGGGCGAACTCCTACGAGCAGTACTTC
CDR3 length: 18
J gene: TRBJ2-7
clone size: NA
V gene: TRBV9
D gene: TRBD1

CDR3 protein: CASKAQGDYGYTF
CDR3 DNA: TGTGCCAGCAAAGCACAGGGGGACTATGGCTACACCTTC
CDR3 length: 13
J gene: TRBJ1-2
clone size: NA
V gene: TRBV6-4
D gene: TRBD1

CDR3 protein: CAWSERYTEAFF
CDR3 DNA: TGTGCCTGGAGTGAGAGGTACACTGAAGCTTTCTTT
CDR3 length: 12
J gene: TRBJ1-1
clone size: NA
V gene: TRBV30
D gene: NA

CDR3 protein: CAIGHYLGEQYF
CDR3 DNA: TGTGCCATCGGACACTACCTTGGCGAGCAGTACTTC
CDR3 length: 12
J gene: TRBJ2-7
clone size: NA
V gene: TRBV10-3
D gene: NA

CDR3 protein: CASSPLGTRILFF
CDR3 DNA: TGTGCCAGCAGTCCACTAGGGACACGAATCTTGTTTTTT
CDR3 length: 13
J gene: TRBJ1-4
clone size: NA
V gene: TRBV27
D gene: NA

CDR3 protein: CASSQGIPPGYNEQFF
CDR3 DNA: TGCGCCAGCAGCCAGGGAATCCCGCCGGGGTACAATGAGCAGTTCTTC
CDR3 length: 16
J gene: TRBJ2-1
clone size: NA
V gene: TRBV4-1
D gene: NA

CDR3 protein: CASSWGAGGNEKLFF
CDR3 DNA: TGTGCCAGCAGCTGGGGGGCAGGGGGTAATGAAAAACTGTTTTTT
CDR3 length: 15
J gene: TRBJ1-4
clone size: NA
V gene: TRBV5-4
D gene: TRBD1

CDR3 protein: CAAGTAYNEQFF
CDR3 DNA: TGTGCCGCCGGGACAGCCTACAATGAGCAGTTCTTC
CDR3 length: 12
J gene: TRBJ2-1
clone size: NA
V gene: TRBV28
D gene: TRBD1

CDR3 protein: CASSYGTPDEQYF
CDR3 DNA: TGTGCCAGCAGCTACGGGACTCCGGACGAGCAGTACTTC
CDR3 length: 13
J gene: TRBJ2-7
clone size: NA
V gene: TRBV5-6
D gene: NA

CDR3 protein: CASSEHHSFYGYTF
CDR3 DNA: TGTGCCAGCAGTGAACATCACAGTTTCTATGGCTACACCTTC
CDR3 length: 14
J gene: TRBJ1-2
clone size: NA
V gene: TRBV25-1
D gene: NA

CDR3 protein: CASSLQGSGGELFF
CDR3 DNA: TGTGCCAGCAGCTTACAGGGGTCGGGCGGGGAGCTGTTTTTT
CDR3 length: 14
J gene: TRBJ2-2
clone size: NA
V gene: TRBV7-2
D gene: NA

CDR3 protein: CASSVGLAGSAHGEQYF
CDR3 DNA: TGTGCCAGCAGCGTCGGACTAGCGGGATCCGCCCATGGCGAGCAGTACTTC
CDR3 length: 17
J gene: TRBJ2-7
clone size: NA
V gene: TRBV9
D gene: TRBD2

CDR3 protein: CASSDRDSNQPQHF
CDR3 DNA: TGTGCCAGCTCCGACAGGGATAGCAATCAGCCCCAGCATTTT
CDR3 length: 14
J gene: TRBJ1-5
clone size: once
V gene: TRBV6-5
D gene: TRBD1

CDR3 protein: CASSPDSAPNGYTF
CDR3 DNA: TGCGCCAGCAGCCCAGACAGTGCACCCAATGGCTACACCTTC
CDR3 length: 14
J gene: TRBJ1-2
clone size: once
V gene: TRBV4-1
D gene: NA

CDR3 protein: CASYPVGTDTQYF
CDR3 DNA: TGCGCCAGCTACCCGGTCGGGACAGATACGCAGTATTTT
CDR3 length: 13
J gene: TRBJ2-3
clone size: NA
V gene: TRBV5-1
D gene: NA

CDR3 protein: CASTQGSSYNEQFF
CDR3 DNA: TGTGCCAGCACCCAGGGTAGCTCCTACAATGAGCAGTTCTTC
CDR3 length: 14
J gene: TRBJ2-1
clone size: NA
V gene: TRBV6-5
D gene: NA

CDR3 protein: CASSYFSGPSYEQYF
CDR3 DNA: TGTGCCAGCAGCTATTTTAGCGGCCCCTCCTACGAGCAGTACTTC
CDR3 length: 15
J gene: TRBJ2-7
clone size: NA
V gene: TRBV7-9
D gene: NA

CDR3 protein: CASCRQDEQFF
CDR3 DNA: TGTGCCAGTTGTCGCCAGGATGAGCAGTTCTTC
CDR3 length: 11
J gene: TRBJ2-1
clone size: NA
V gene: TRBV6-6
D gene: NA

CDR3 protein: CAWSDPGAGNTIYF
CDR3 DNA: TGTGCCTGGAGTGACCCAGGGGCCGGAAACACCATATATTTT
CDR3 length: 14
J gene: TRBJ1-3
clone size: NA
V gene: TRBV30
D gene: NA

CDR3 protein: CASSQERQSNQPQHF
CDR3 DNA: TGCGCCAGCAGCCAAGAGCGACAGTCGAATCAGCCCCAGCATTTT
CDR3 length: 15
J gene: TRBJ1-5
clone size: NA
V gene: TRBV4-1
D gene: NA

CDR3 protein: CSVEQTAYTEAFF
CDR3 DNA: TGCAGCGTTGAACAGACAGCTTACACTGAAGCTTTCTTT
CDR3 length: 13
J gene: TRBJ1-1
clone size: few
V gene: TRBV29-1
D gene: NA

CDR3 protein: CSVEGQGAYEQYF
CDR3 DNA: TGCAGCGTTGAAGGACAGGGGGCTTACGAGCAGTACTTC
CDR3 length: 13
J gene: TRBJ2-7
clone size: NA
V gene: TRBV29-1
D gene: TRBD1

CDR3 protein: CASSPNSYEQYF
CDR3 DNA: TGTGCCAGCAGTCCCAACTCCTACGAGCAGTACTTC
CDR3 length: 12
J gene: TRBJ2-7
clone size: once
V gene: TRBV27
D gene: NA

CDR3 protein: CASSFKGGPYEQYF
CDR3 DNA: TGTGCCAGCAGTTTTAAAGGAGGTCCCTACGAGCAGTACTTC
CDR3 length: 14
J gene: TRBJ2-7
clone size: NA
V gene: TRBV27
D gene: NA

CDR3 protein: CASSDRGEDTQYF
CDR3 DNA: TGTGCCAGCAGCGACAGGGGCGAAGATACGCAGTATTTT
CDR3 length: 13
J gene: TRBJ2-3
clone size: NA
V gene: TRBV28
D gene: TRBD1

CDR3 protein: CASTPGFNQPQHF
CDR3 DNA: TGTGCCAGTACCCCCGGGTTCAATCAGCCCCAGCATTTT
CDR3 length: 13
J gene: TRBJ1-5
clone size: NA
V gene: TRBV19
D gene: NA

CDR3 protein: CASSYGTYGYTF
CDR3 DNA: TGTGCCAGCAGTTACGGCACCTATGGCTACACCTTC
CDR3 length: 12
J gene: TRBJ1-2
clone size: NA
V gene: TRBV6-5
D gene: NA

CDR3 protein: CASSLATGYTDTQYF
CDR3 DNA: TGTGCCAGCAGCTTGGCCACAGGGTACACAGATACGCAGTATTTT
CDR3 length: 15
J gene: TRBJ2-3
clone size: NA
V gene: TRBV5-4
D gene: NA

CDR3 protein: CASSFILRNEQFF
CDR3 DNA: TGTGCCAGCAGCTTTATCTTGAGGAATGAGCAGTTCTTC
CDR3 length: 13
J gene: TRBJ2-1
clone size: NA
V gene: TRBV5-4
D gene: NA

CDR3 protein: CARPNRGIMNTEAFF
CDR3 DNA: TGTGCCAGACCAAACAGGGGAATAATGAACACTGAAGCTTTCTTT
CDR3 length: 15
J gene: TRBJ1-1
clone size: NA
V gene: TRBV6-5
D gene: TRBD1

CDR3 protein: CASSYSGIYRGIGYTF
CDR3 DNA: TGTGCCAGCAGTTACTCCGGAATTTACAGGGGGATCGGCTACACCTTC
CDR3 length: 16
J gene: TRBJ1-2
clone size: NA
V gene: TRBV6-5
D gene: TRBD1

CDR3 protein: CASSPGVPGEATYEQYF
CDR3 DNA: TGCGCCAGCAGCCCCGGGGTTCCGGGGGAGGCCACCTACGAGCAGTACTTC
CDR3 length: 17
J gene: TRBJ2-7
clone size: NA
V gene: TRBV4-3
D gene: NA

CDR3 protein: CASSLDRTSDTQYF
CDR3 DNA: TGCGCCAGCAGCCTTGACAGAACTTCAGATACGCAGTATTTT
CDR3 length: 14
J gene: TRBJ2-3
clone size: NA
V gene: TRBV5-1
D gene: NA

CDR3 protein: CATSSGGGQPQHF
CDR3 DNA: TGTGCCACGTCGTCGGGAGGAGGCCAGCCCCAGCATTTT
CDR3 length: 13
J gene: TRBJ1-5
clone size: NA
V gene: TRBV15
D gene: NA